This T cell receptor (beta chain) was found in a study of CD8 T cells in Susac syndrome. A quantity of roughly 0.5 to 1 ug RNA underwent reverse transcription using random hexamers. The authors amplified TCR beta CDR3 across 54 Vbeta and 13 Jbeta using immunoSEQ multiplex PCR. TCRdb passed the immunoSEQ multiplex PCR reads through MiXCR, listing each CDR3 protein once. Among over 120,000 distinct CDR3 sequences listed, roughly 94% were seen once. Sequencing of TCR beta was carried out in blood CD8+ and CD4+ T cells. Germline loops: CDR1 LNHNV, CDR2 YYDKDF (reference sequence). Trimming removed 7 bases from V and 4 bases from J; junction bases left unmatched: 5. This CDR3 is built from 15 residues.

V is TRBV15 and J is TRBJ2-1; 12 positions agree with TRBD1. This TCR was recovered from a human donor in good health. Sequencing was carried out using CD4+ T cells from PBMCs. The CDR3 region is CATTPGQGAYNEQFF. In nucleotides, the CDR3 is TGTGCCACCACCCCGGGACAGGGGGCTTACAATGAGCAGTTCTTC.